The rows below give T cell receptor beta chains drawn from one sample of a study of chemoradiotherapy in HPV16-positive cancers. Profiled with immunoSEQ multiplex PCR; TCRdb holds only in-frame clones, not every one. The table lists about 12,000 clones, around 87% of them singletons. The sequenced sample was blood, obtained from a patient who underwent chemoradiotherapy. All receptors come from a human donor with HPV-associated anogenital cancer. Both conserved end residues are part of each CDR3. The D gene is left open where the match is weak. Only some rows state a clone size, as once, few, many or a class for expanded clones.

D	size	V	J	CDR3	DNA
NA	NA	TRBV14	TRBJ1-6	CASSPVYGARGSPLHF	TGTGCCAGCAGCCCCGTATATGGGGCTCGGGGTTCACCCCTCCACTTT
NA	NA	TRBV19	TRBJ1-1	CASSIEGGNTEAFF	TGTGCCAGTAGTATAGAAGGAGGGAACACTGAAGCTTTCTTT
TRBD2	NA	TRBV7-6	TRBJ2-3	CASSLLAGSADTQYF	TGTGCCAGCAGCTTACTAGCGGGGAGTGCAGATACGCAGTATTTT
TRBD1	NA	TRBV9	TRBJ2-1	CASSVRDSYYNEQFF	TGTGCCAGCAGCGTTCGGGACAGTTACTACAATGAGCAGTTCTTC
NA	NA	TRBV28	TRBJ2-3	CASSGTLRDTQYF	TGTGCCAGCAGTGGGACACTCCGGGATACGCAGTATTTT
NA	NA	TRBV6-5	TRBJ1-4	CASQGRRGGEKLFF	TGTGCCAGCCAGGGGCGGAGGGGAGGTGAAAAACTGTTTTTT
NA	few	TRBV7-2	TRBJ1-2	CASSLGKQGRYTF	TGTGCCAGCAGCTTAGGGAAGCAGGGGAGGTACACCTTC
NA	NA	TRBV9	TRBJ2-3	CASSVESGVSQYF	TGTGCCAGCAGCGTAGAGTCAGGGGTATCGCAGTATTTT
NA	NA	TRBV5-6	TRBJ2-6	CASSSTGRQVQGANVLTF	TGTGCCAGCAGCTCGACAGGTCGCCAGGTGCAAGGGGCCAACGTCCTGACTTTC
TRBD1	once	TRBV29-1	TRBJ1-1	CSVAAGGRGPAFAFF	TGCAGCGTTGCGGCGGGGGGCAGGGGGCCTGCCTTTGCTTTCTTT
NA	medium-sized	TRBV2	TRBJ1-1	CASSETRDLNTEAFF	TGTGCCAGCAGTGAAACCAGGGATCTGAACACTGAAGCTTTCTTT
TRBD1	few	TRBV19	TRBJ1-4	CATGTDDTNEKLFF	TGTGCCACCGGGACAGACGATACTAATGAAAAACTGTTTTTT
TRBD1	NA	TRBV18	TRBJ1-1	CASSPADRGSEAFF	TGTGCCAGCTCACCAGCGGACAGGGGATCTGAAGCTTTCTTT
TRBD2	NA	TRBV4-1	TRBJ2-7	CASSQDRGAYEQYF	TGCGCCAGCAGCCAAGATCGGGGGGCCTACGAGCAGTACTTC
TRBD1	NA	TRBV6-5	TRBJ2-7	CASSPRQGVIYEQYF	TGTGCCAGCAGCCCCCGACAGGGCGTAATCTACGAGCAGTACTTC
NA	NA	TRBV18	TRBJ2-5	CASSPRGAGGETQYF	TGTGCCAGCTCACCAAGGGGGGCCGGGGGAGAGACCCAGTACTTC
TRBD2	few	TRBV9	TRBJ2-1	CASSVLSELAGEGNEQFF	TGTGCCAGCAGCGTATTGTCGGAATTAGCGGGGGAGGGAAATGAGCAGTTCTTC
TRBD2	NA	TRBV14	TRBJ2-2	CASSTSGVRTGELFF	TGTGCCAGCAGCACTAGCGGGGTTCGCACCGGGGAGCTGTTTTTT
TRBD1	NA	TRBV5-1	TRBJ2-1	CASSLRTGDYNEQFF	TGCGCCAGCAGCCTCCGGACAGGTGATTACAATGAGCAGTTCTTC
NA	NA	TRBV2	TRBJ1-4	CASSEDSNFVEKLFF	TGTGCCAGCAGTGAGGACAGTAATTTCGTTGAAAAACTGTTTTTT
NA	NA	TRBV7-2	TRBJ1-5	CASAPPNQPQHF	TGTGCCAGCGCACCACCCAATCAGCCCCAGCATTTT
TRBD2	NA	TRBV11-2	TRBJ2-7	CASSPLAGGDYGEQYF	TGTGCCAGCAGCCCATTGGCTGGCGGGGACTATGGGGAGCAGTACTTC
NA	NA	TRBV4-1	TRBJ2-3	CASSQGGDTQYF	TGCGCCAGCAGCCAAGGAGGTGATACGCAGTATTTT
TRBD1	NA	TRBV6-1	TRBJ2-5	CASSLRGETQYF	TGTGCCAGCAGCCTCAGGGGGGAGACCCAGTACTTC
NA	NA	TRBV18	TRBJ1-3	CASSPPATLSSGNTIYF	TGTGCCAGCTCACCCCCCGCTACTTTGAGCTCTGGAAACACCATATATTTT
NA	NA	TRBV4-1	TRBJ1-2	CASSHFTGRPGQNYGYTF	TGCGCCAGCAGCCATTTCACAGGACGGCCGGGTCAGAACTATGGCTACACCTTC
NA	NA	TRBV5-4	TRBJ2-5	CASSFGGKETQYF	TGTGCCAGCAGCTTTGGGGGAAAAGAGACCCAGTACTTC
NA	NA	TRBV16	TRBJ1-2	CASSNGTGYTF	TGTGCCAGCAGCAATGGGACTGGCTACACCTTC
TRBD2	NA	TRBV7-2	TRBJ2-5	CASSLALAGGETQYF	TGTGCCAGCAGCTTAGCCCTAGCGGGGGGAGAGACCCAGTACTTC
TRBD1	NA	TRBV19	TRBJ1-2	CASSMGQGANYGYTF	TGTGCCAGTAGTATGGGACAGGGGGCTAACTATGGCTACACCTTC
NA	NA	TRBV18	TRBJ1-2	CASSLTIDRSGYTF	TGTGCCAGCTCACTCACAATCGACAGATCTGGCTACACCTTC
TRBD1	NA	TRBV29-1	TRBJ1-2	CSVDRGIVGGYTF	TGCAGCGTGGACAGGGGAATTGTGGGAGGCTACACCTTC
NA	NA	TRBV5-6	TRBJ1-6	CASSLSGARNSPLHF	TGTGCCAGCAGCTTGTCGGGGGCGAGGAATTCACCCCTCCACTTT
NA	once	TRBV28	TRBJ1-2	CASSLGRDYGYTF	TGTGCCAGCAGTTTAGGCAGGGATTATGGCTACACCTTC
TRBD2	NA	TRBV5-6	TRBJ2-1	CASSGGTSGANEQFF	TGTGCCAGCAGCGGCGGGACTAGCGGGGCAAATGAGCAGTTCTTC
NA	NA	TRBV18	TRBJ2-6	CASSPAVRTSGANVLTF	TGTGCCAGCTCACCGGCCGTTCGGACATCTGGGGCCAACGTCCTGACTTTC
TRBD1	NA	TRBV5-5	TRBJ1-1	CASSYLQGGPTEAFF	TGTGCCAGCAGCTACCTACAGGGGGGTCCCACTGAAGCTTTCTTT
NA	NA	TRBV4-1	TRBJ1-2	CASSYVVGANYGYTF	TGCGCCAGCAGCTACGTCGTAGGGGCGAACTATGGCTACACCTTC
NA	NA	TRBV5-1	TRBJ1-3	CASSLNRRTSGNTIYF	TGCGCCAGCAGCTTGAATCGGCGTACATCTGGAAACACCATATATTTT
TRBD1	NA	TRBV29-1	TRBJ1-2	CSGKGAGVSGYTF	TGCAGCGGAAAGGGGGCCGGGGTCTCTGGCTACACCTTC
NA	NA	TRBV11-2	TRBJ2-2	CASSSDPGSGELFF	TGTGCCAGCAGCTCCGACCCAGGAAGCGGGGAGCTGTTTTTT
NA	NA	TRBV5-6	TRBJ1-3	CASSQGANLITIGNTIYF	TGTGCCAGCAGCCAAGGTGCAAATCTGATTACGATTGGAAACACCATATATTTT
TRBD1	NA	TRBV27	TRBJ1-1	CASSRAGQGNTEAFF	TGTGCCAGCAGTAGGGCGGGACAGGGGAACACTGAAGCTTTCTTT
TRBD2	NA	TRBV6-4	TRBJ2-2	CASSRLAGGLNTGELFF	TGTGCCAGCAGCCGACTAGCGGGGGGACTTAACACCGGGGAGCTGTTTTTT
NA	NA	TRBV27	TRBJ2-3	CASSLSGGSTDTQYF	TGTGCCAGCAGTTTATCAGGGGGTTCGACAGATACGCAGTATTTT